These 19 T cell receptor beta chains were all obtained from the same sample, sequenced in a study of graft-versus-host responses after intestinal transplantation. Measured with immunoSEQ multiplex PCR; TCRdb has only the in-frame clones, and not every one. The sample holds tens of thousands of clones, over 80% seen once. This specimen consisted of PBMCs, obtained around 820 days after a first intestinal transplant, on the day of a second. These receptor sequences come from a human patient who received an intestinal transplant, so some T cells may come from the graft donor.

The chain is built from TRBV6-1 and TRBJ2-7; D is unclear. The CDR3 is 12 amino acids. Trimming shortened V by 7 bases and J by 4 bases, and 11 bases separated the two germline ends. CDR1 MNHNS and CDR2 SASEGT come from the germline V gene. The CDR3 nucleotides are TGTGCCAGCAACGATGTTAGTTACGAGCAGTACTTC. The encoded protein is CASNDVSYEQYF.

This clone has only one observation. J is TRBJ2-7 and V is TRBV10-3, with 8 bases that match TRBD1. Germline CDR1 ENHRY, CDR2 SYGVKD. This CDR3 has 12 amino acids. V gave up 8 bases and J gave up 2 bases; unmatched junction bases: 2. CDR3 residues: CAIGTGTYEQYF. Written as DNA, the CDR3 is TGTGCCATCGGGACAGGCACCTACGAGCAGTACTTC.

The chain links TRBV5-4 to TRBJ1-3; 7 nucleotides agree with TRBD1. Germline V gives CDR1 SGHNT, CDR2 YYREEE (reference sequence). Trimming at V came to 4 bases and at J to 0 bases, leaving 10 bases not matched to a gene. CDR3 length equals 17 residues. DNA for the CDR3: TGTGCCAGCAGCGTAAATCCCAGGGGGTACTCTGGAAACACCATATATTTT. Residues: CASSVNPRGYSGNTIYF.

This chain connects TRBV6-6 to TRBJ1-1; weak D call: TRBD1 (6 bases). The CDR3 totals 15 residues. The germline V gene has CDR1 MNHNY and CDR2 SVGAGI (reference sequence). Between the trimmed V and J ends, which lost 5 bases and 0 bases, there was a span of 13 bases. CDR3 DNA sequence: TGTGCCAGCAGTCCTCCTACAGGGATGAACACTGAAGCTTTCTTT. Its translation: CASSPPTGMNTEAFF.

The gene calls are TRBV13 and TRBJ2-7; D is possibly TRBD2 (6 bases). The germline gives CDR1 PRHDT, CDR2 FYEKMQ (reference sequence). V was clipped by 6 bases and J by 5 bases, with 14 bases between them. This CDR3 contains 13 residues. The CDR3 DNA sequence: TGTGCCAGCAGGCGTCGGGGGAAAAACGAGCAGTACTTC. Amino acid sequence: CASRRRGKNEQYF.

V is TRBV9 and J is TRBJ2-2, with D perhaps matching TRBD1 (6 bases). V was shortened by 3 bases and J by 3 bases, with 9 bases between the two germline ends. The germline gives CDR1 SGDLS, CDR2 YYNGEE. The CDR3 spans 14 residues. The CDR3 reads CASSATGHTGELFF. Here the CDR3 DNA reads TGTGCCAGCAGCGCGACAGGTCACACCGGGGAGCTGTTTTTT.

The gene calls are TRBV5-1 and TRBJ2-7; a weak D match, TRBD2 (5 bases). Germline V gives CDR1 SGHRS, CDR2 YFSETQ. The CDR3 runs 14 residues. V was clipped by 5 bases and J by 0 bases, with 12 bases between them. In nucleotides, the CDR3 is TGCGCCAGCAGTCCCTCCGGGATCTCCTACGAGCAGTACTTC. Residues: CASSPSGISYEQYF.

In its sample, this clone was seen once. The chain uses TRBV7-2 and TRBJ1-5; D is unresolved. Germline V gene lookup returns CDR1 SGHTA and CDR2 FQGNSA. The CDR3 runs to 13 residues. The V gene lost 5 bases and the J gene lost 4 bases, with 9 bases spanning the gap. The CDR3 loop reads CASSPRLNQPQHF. CDR3 nucleotides: TGTGCCAGCAGCCCCCGGCTGAATCAGCCCCAGCATTTT. Complete variable domain (other parts from reference TRBV7-2 and TRBJ1-5): GAGVSQSPSNKVTEKGKDVELRCDPISGHTALYWYRQSLGQGLEFLIYFQGNSAPDKSGLPSDRFSAERTGGSVSTLTIQRTQQEDSAVYLCASSPRLNQPQHFGDGTRLSIL.

This rearrangement joins TRBV9 to TRBJ1-2; the D gene is possibly TRBD1 (5 bases). Trimming took 3 bases from V and 4 from J, leaving 16 bases between them. Germline-derived CDR1 and CDR2 are SGDLS and YYNGEE. This CDR3 spans 15 amino acids. In nucleotides, the CDR3 is TGTGCCAGCAGCGGCCGGGACTCCAGGATCTATGGCTACACCTTC. This sequence encodes CASSGRDSRIYGYTF.

The chain has TRBV11-2 and TRBJ2-7; the match to TRBD2 covers 7 bases. Looked up from germline, CDR1 is SGHAT and CDR2 is FQNNGV. This CDR3 has 15 residues. The junction had 11 bases not matched to a gene; V was cut back by 4 bases and J by 5 bases. CDR3 loop: CASSYASGMGDEQYF. In nucleotides, the CDR3 is TGTGCCAGCAGCTATGCTAGCGGTATGGGGGACGAGCAGTACTTC.

The chain is built from TRBV30 and TRBJ2-1, with D maybe TRBD2 (5 bases). V dropped 7 bases and J dropped 0 bases, with 13 bases sitting between them. The CDR3 totals 14 residues. From germline, CDR1 is GTSNPN and CDR2 SVGIG (reference sequence). The CDR3 DNA reads TGTGCCTCGGAGGTAGGGAGCTCCTACAATGAGCAGTTCTTC. This encodes CASEVGSSYNEQFF.

The chain combines TRBV11-2 with TRBJ1-5; a possible D gene is TRBD1 (6 bases). Between the trimmed V and J ends, which lost 1 base and 5 bases, there was a span of 9 bases. This CDR3 has 14 residues. Germline CDR1 is SGHAT and CDR2 is FQNNGV. Here the CDR3 reads CASSLAGAYQPQHF. The DNA of the CDR3 is TGTGCCAGCAGCTTAGCAGGGGCCTATCAGCCCCAGCATTTT. Based on the CDR3 plus reference TRBV11-2 and TRBJ1-5, the full variable domain is EAGVAQSPRYKIIEKRQSVAFWCNPISGHATLYWYQQILGQGPKLLIQFQNNGVVDDSQLPKDRFSAERLKGVDSTLKIQPAKLEDSAVYLCASSLAGAYQPQHFGDGTRLSIL.

The rearrangement uses TRBV9 and TRBJ2-7; 8 nucleotides agree with TRBD1. The CDR3 length is 15 residues. Germline lookup yields CDR1 SGDLS and CDR2 YYNGEE. With V trimmed by 0 bases and J by 4 bases, 6 bases remained unmatched. The CDR3 loop reads CASSVAPGTGYEQYF. In DNA form, the CDR3 reads TGTGCCAGCAGCGTAGCCCCCGGGACAGGTTACGAGCAGTACTTC.

The chain employs TRBV7-9 and TRBJ2-1; D ambiguous. Germline V gene sequence: CDR1 SEHNR, CDR2 FQNEAQ (reference sequence). With 5 bases removed from V and 5 bases from J, the gap between germline ends came to 10 bases. The CDR3 contains 13 residues. CDR3 nucleotide sequence: TGTGCCAGCAGCCAAAAGGCCCACAATGAGCAGTTCTTC. Amino acid sequence: CASSQKAHNEQFF.

The chain links TRBV6-5 to TRBJ2-5; D not certain. Germline V lookup: CDR1 MNHEY, CDR2 SVGAGI. The CDR3 totals 15 residues. V lost 6 bases to trimming and J lost 0 bases, with 14 bases between them. This chain's CDR3 is CASRRSLGYQETQYF. DNA for the CDR3: TGTGCCAGCAGAAGGAGCCTAGGTTACCAAGAGACCCAGTACTTC.

The rearrangement joins TRBV6-5 to TRBJ1-2; TRBD1 is a possible D gene (5 bases). Deletions cut 2 bases from V and 6 bases from J, with 10 bases between. Germline CDR1 reads MNHEY; CDR2 reads SVGAGI. The CDR3 consists of 13 residues. The CDR3 sequence: CASSYPGRDGYTF. Written as DNA, the CDR3 is TGTGCCAGCAGTTACCCAGGGCGGGATGGCTACACCTTC.

There are a few counts of this clone. The V and J genes are TRBV10-1 and TRBJ2-7, with a possible D match to TRBD2 (6 bases). The CDR3 extends over 15 amino acids. V lost 1 base and J 7 bases, leaving 17 bases between the germline ends. CDR1 is WNHNN and CDR2 is SYGVQD in the germline V gene (reference sequence). CDR3 sequence: CASSEYARTAGEQYF. In nucleotides, the CDR3 is TGCGCCAGCAGTGAGTATGCGCGTACCGCGGGGGAGCAGTACTTC.

The genes are TRBV7-6 and TRBJ1-1, with D perhaps TRBD1 (5 bases). In germline, CDR1 is SGHVS, CDR2 FNYEAQ. The CDR3 has 14 amino acids. V shed 3 bases and J shed 4 bases, with 12 bases lying between them. The CDR3 reads CASSFQGGFTEAFF. The CDR3, as DNA: TGTGCCAGCAGCTTCCAGGGTGGCTTCACTGAAGCTTTCTTT.

The chain employs TRBV30 and TRBJ1-5, with a weak D call TRBD1 (5 bases). The CDR3 is made up of 17 amino acids. V lost 6 bases and J lost 0, with 21 bases in between. Germline CDR1 and CDR2: GTSNPN and SVGIG (reference sequence). In DNA form, the CDR3 reads TGTGCCTGTGGTGAAACGGGGGGGTTCTTTAGCAATCAGCCCCAGCATTTT. Encoded protein: CACGETGGFFSNQPQHF.